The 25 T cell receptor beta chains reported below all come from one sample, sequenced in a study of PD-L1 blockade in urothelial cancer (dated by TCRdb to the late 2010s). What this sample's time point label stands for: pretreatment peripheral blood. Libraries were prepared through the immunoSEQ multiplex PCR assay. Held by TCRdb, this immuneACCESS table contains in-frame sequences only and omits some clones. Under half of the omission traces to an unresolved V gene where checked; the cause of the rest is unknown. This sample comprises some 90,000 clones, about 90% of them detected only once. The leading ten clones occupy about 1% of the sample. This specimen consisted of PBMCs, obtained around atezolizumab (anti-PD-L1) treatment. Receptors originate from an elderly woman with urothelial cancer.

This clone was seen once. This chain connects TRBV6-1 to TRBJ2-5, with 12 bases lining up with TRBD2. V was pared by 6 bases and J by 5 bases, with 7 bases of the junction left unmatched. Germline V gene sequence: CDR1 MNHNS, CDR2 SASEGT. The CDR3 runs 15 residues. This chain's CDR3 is CASRSRLAGDETQYF. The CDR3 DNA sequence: TGTGCCAGCAGATCCCGACTAGCGGGAGATGAGACCCAGTACTTC.

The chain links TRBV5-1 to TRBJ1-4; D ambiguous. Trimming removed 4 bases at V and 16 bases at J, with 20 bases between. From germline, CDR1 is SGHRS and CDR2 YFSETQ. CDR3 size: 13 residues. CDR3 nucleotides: TGCGCCAGCAGCCCGGCGGCGGGTAGAAGGCCGTTTTTT. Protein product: CASSPAAGRRPFF.

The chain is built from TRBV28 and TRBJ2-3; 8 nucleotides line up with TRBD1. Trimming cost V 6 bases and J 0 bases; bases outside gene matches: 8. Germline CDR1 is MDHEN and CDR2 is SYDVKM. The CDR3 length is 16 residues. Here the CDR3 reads CASSPTQGASTDTQYF. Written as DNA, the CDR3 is TGTGCCAGCAGCCCGACCCAGGGGGCTAGCACAGATACGCAGTATTTT.

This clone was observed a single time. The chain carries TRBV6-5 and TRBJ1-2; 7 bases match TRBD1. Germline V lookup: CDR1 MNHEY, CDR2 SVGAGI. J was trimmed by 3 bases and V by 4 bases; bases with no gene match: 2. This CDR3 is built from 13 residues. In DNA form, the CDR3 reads TGTGCCAGCAGTTCAGGGGGGCACTATGGCTACACCTTC. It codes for CASSSGGHYGYTF.

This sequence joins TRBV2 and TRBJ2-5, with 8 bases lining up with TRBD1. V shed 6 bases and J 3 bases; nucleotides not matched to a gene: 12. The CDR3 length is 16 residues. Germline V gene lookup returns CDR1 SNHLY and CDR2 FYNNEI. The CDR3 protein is CASSPLRQGKEETQYF. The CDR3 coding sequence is TGTGCCAGCAGCCCACTGAGACAGGGGAAAGAAGAGACCCAGTACTTC.

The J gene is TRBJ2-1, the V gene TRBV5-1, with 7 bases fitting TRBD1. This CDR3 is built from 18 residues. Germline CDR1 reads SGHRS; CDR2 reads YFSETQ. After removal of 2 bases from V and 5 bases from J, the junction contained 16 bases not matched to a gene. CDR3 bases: TGCGCCAGCAGCTTATTCCCCGGGACAGCCTCCTCACACAATGAGCAGTTCTTC. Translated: CASSLFPGTASSHNEQFF.

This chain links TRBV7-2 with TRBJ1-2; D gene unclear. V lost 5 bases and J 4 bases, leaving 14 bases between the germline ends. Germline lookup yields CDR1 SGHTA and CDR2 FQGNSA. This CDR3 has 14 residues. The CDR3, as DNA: TGTGCCAGCAGCCCCATGACGGAGCCCTATGGCTACACCTTC. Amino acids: CASSPMTEPYGYTF.

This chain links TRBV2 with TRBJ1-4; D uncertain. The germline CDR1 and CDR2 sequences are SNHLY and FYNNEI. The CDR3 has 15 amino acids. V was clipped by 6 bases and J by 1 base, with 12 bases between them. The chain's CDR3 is CASSQLGGTNEKLFF. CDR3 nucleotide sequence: TGTGCCAGCAGCCAGTTGGGAGGAACTAATGAAAAACTGTTTTTT.

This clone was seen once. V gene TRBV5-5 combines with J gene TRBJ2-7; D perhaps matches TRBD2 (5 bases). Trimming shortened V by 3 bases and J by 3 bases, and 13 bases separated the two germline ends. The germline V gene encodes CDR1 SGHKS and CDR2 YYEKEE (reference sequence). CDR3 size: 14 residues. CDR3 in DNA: TGTGCCAGCAGCTCGGACGGACTTAGCTACGAGCAGTACTTC. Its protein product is CASSSDGLSYEQYF.

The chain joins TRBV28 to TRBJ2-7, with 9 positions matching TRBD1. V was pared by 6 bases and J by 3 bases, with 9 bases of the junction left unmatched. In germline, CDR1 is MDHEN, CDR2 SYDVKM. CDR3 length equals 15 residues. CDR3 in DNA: TGTGCCAGCAGGAAGGGTGGGACAGGGATCTACGAGCAGTACTTC. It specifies CASRKGGTGIYEQYF.

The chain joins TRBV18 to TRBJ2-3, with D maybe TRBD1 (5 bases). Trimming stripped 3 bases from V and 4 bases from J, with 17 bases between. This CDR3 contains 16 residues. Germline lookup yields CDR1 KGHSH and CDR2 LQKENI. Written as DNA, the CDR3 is TGTGCCAGCTCACCCCGGACAACCCAGAGCGCAGATACGCAGTATTTT. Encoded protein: CASSPRTTQSADTQYF.

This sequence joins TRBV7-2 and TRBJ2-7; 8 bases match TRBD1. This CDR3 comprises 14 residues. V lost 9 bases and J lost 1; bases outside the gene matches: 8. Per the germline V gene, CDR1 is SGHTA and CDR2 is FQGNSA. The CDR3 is CASKQGAQSYEQYF. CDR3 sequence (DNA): TGTGCCAGTAAGCAGGGGGCGCAGTCCTACGAGCAGTACTTC.

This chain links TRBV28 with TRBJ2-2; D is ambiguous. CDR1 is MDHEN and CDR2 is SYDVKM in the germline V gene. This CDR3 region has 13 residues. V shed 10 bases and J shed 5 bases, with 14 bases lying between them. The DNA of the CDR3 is TGTGCCATCTCTACAGTGGTTACCGGGGAGCTGTTTTTT. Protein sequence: CAISTVVTGELFF.

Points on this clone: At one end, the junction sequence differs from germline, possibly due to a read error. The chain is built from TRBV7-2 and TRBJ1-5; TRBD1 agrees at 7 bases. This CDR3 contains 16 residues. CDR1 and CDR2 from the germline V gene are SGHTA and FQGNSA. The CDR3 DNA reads TGTGCCAGCAGCTTAGTCGAAGGGACAGAGAATCCGCCCCAGCATTTT. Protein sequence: CASSLVEGTENPPQHF.

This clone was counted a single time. CDR3 amino acids: CASSIVAGGQPQHF. DNA for the CDR3: TGTGCCAGTAGTATAGTGGCAGGGGGCCAGCCCCAGCATTTT. The chain employs TRBV19 and TRBJ1-5, with TRBD1 matching over 8 bases. The V and J ends lost 1 base and 7 bases, in that order; junction bases with no gene match: 3. The CDR3 has 14 amino acids. Germline loops: CDR1 LNHDA, CDR2 SQIVND (reference sequence).

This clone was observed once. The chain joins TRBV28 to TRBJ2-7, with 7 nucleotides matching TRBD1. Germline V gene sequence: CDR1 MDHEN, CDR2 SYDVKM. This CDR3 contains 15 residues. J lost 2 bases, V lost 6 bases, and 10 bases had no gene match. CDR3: CASSDSQGNAYEQYF. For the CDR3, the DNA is TGTGCCAGCAGCGACTCACAGGGGAACGCCTACGAGCAGTACTTC.

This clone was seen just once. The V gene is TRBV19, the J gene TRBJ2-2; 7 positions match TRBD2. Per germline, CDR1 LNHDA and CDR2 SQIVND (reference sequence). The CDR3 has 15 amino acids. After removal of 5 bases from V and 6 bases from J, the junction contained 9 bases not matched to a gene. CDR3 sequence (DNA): TGTGCCAGTAGTCCGAGGACTAGTGGGGCCGGGGAGCTGTTTTTT. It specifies CASSPRTSGAGELFF.

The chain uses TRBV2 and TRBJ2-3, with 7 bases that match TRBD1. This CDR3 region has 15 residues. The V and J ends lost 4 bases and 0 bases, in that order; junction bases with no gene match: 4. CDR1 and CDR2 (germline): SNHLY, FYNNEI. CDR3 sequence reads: CASSVLTGSTDTQYF. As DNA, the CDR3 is TGTGCCAGCAGTGTATTGACAGGGAGCACAGATACGCAGTATTTT. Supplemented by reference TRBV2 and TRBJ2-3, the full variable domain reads EPEVTQTPSHQVTQMGQEVILRCVPISNHLYFYWYRQILGQKVEFLVSFYNNEISEKSEIFDDQFSVERPDGSNFTLKIRSTKLEDSAMYFCASSVLTGSTDTQYFGPGTRLTVL.

DNA for the CDR3: TGTGCCAGCTCACCACTTCTACAGCCTAATGAAAAACTGTTTTTT. It is translated as CASSPLLQPNEKLFF. V gene TRBV18 combines with J gene TRBJ1-4, with D hard to call. Germline V gene sequence: CDR1 KGHSH, CDR2 LQKENI. V dropped 1 base and J dropped 3 bases, with 9 bases sitting between them. The CDR3 has 15 amino acids.

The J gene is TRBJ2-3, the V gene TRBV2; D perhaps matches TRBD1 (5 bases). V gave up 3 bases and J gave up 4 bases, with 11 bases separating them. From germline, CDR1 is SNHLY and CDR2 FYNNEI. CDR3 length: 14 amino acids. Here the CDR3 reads CASSDRRQSDTQYF. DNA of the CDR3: TGTGCCAGCAGTGACCGGAGACAGTCAGATACGCAGTATTTT.

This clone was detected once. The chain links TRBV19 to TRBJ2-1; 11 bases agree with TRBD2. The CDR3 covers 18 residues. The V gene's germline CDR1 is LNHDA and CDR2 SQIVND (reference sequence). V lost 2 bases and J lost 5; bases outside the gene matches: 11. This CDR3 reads CASSILGTDSGRDNEQFF. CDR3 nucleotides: TGTGCCAGTAGTATATTAGGAACGGATAGCGGGAGGGACAATGAGCAGTTCTTC.

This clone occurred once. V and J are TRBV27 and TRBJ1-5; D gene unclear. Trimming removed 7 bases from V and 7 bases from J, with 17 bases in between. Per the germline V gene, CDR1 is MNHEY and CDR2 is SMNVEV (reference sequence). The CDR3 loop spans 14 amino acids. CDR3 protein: CASNSAWAGQPQHF. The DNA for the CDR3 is TGTGCCAGCAATTCAGCCTGGGCGGGACAGCCCCAGCATTTT.

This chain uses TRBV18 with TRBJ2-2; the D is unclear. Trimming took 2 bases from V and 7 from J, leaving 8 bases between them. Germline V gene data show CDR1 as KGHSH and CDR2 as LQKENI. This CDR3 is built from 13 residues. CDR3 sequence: CASSPVRSGELFF. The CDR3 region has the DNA TGTGCCAGCTCACCAGTCCGGAGCGGGGAGCTGTTTTTT.

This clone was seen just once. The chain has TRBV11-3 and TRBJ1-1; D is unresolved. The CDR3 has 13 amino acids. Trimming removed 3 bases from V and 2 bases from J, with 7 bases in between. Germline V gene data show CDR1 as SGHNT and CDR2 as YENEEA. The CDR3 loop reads CASSLEDNTEAFF. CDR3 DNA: TGTGCCAGCAGCTTGGAGGACAACACTGAAGCTTTCTTT.

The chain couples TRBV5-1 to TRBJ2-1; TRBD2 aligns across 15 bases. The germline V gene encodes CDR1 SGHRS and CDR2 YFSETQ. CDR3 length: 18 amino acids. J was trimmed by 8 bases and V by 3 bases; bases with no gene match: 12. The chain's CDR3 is CASSSIGLAGGSLDEQFF. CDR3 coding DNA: TGCGCCAGCAGCTCTATCGGACTAGCGGGAGGGAGTTTGGATGAGCAGTTCTTC.